This passage covers 7 T cell receptor beta chains from one sample sequenced in a study of cytomegalovirus exposure and HLA in healthy donors. PCR was performed using 60 Vbeta and 13 Jbeta primers. Clones were read by immunoSEQ multiplex PCR, and TCRdb kept only the in-frame ones, dropping some. The sample contains around 250,000 clones, around nine tenths of which appear only once. The sequenced sample was PBMCs. The origin of the receptors is a girl aged 2-10 years in good health and CMV-seronegative.

The chain is built from TRBV11-2 and TRBJ2-7, with D possibly matching TRBD1 (7 bases). Germline V lookup: CDR1 SGHAT, CDR2 FQNNGV. V was pared by 5 bases and J by 3 bases, with 14 bases between. This CDR3 contains 14 residues. The CDR3 DNA follows: TGTGCCAGCAGCAGACAGGGCGGGATCTACGAGCAGTACTTC. This gives the protein CASSRQGGIYEQYF. The full variable domain, its missing parts supplied by reference TRBV11-2 and TRBJ2-7, is EAGVAQSPRYKIIEKRQSVAFWCNPISGHATLYWYQQILGQGPKLLIQFQNNGVVDDSQLPKDRFSAERLKGVDSTLKIQPAKLEDSAVYLCASSRQGGIYEQYFGPGTRLTVT.

The genes are TRBV25-1 and TRBJ2-7; D not certain. Germline V gives CDR1 MGHDK, CDR2 SYGVNS. The V end lost 3 bases, the J end lost 7 bases, and 13 bases lay between the germline ends. The CDR3 runs 13 residues. CDR3 in amino acids: CASSESGLWEQYF. The CDR3 bases are TGTGCCAGCAGTGAGTCGGGTCTGTGGGAGCAGTACTTC.

This rearrangement joins TRBV2 to TRBJ1-2; 7 nucleotides match TRBD1. CDR3 size: 11 residues. V trimming: 8 bases; J trimming: 7 bases; junction bases outside the gene matches: 4. Per the germline V gene, CDR1 is SNHLY and CDR2 is FYNNEI. In DNA form, the CDR3 reads TGTGCCAGCTTACAGGGGACTGGCTACACCTTC. This sequence encodes CASLQGTGYTF.

This chain connects TRBV6-1 to TRBJ2-7; 15 bases line up with TRBD2. Trimming cost V 0 bases and J 7 bases; bases outside gene matches: 10. CDR3 size: 18 residues. Germline loops: CDR1 MNHNS, CDR2 SASEGT. CDR3 amino acids: CASSEATPGLAGGLEQYF. DNA of the CDR3: TGTGCCAGCAGTGAAGCGACACCGGGACTAGCGGGAGGTTTGGAGCAGTACTTC.

V and J are TRBV30 and TRBJ2-1, with D tentatively TRBD1 (6 bases). From germline, CDR1 is GTSNPN and CDR2 SVGIG (reference sequence). The V and J ends lost 7 bases and 3 bases respectively, with 10 bases between them. This CDR3 has 12 residues. CDR3 nucleotide sequence: TGTGCCTCCAGGGGTTTCTACAATGAGCAGTTCTTC. Protein product: CASRGFYNEQFF.

The genes are TRBV19 and TRBJ1-1; no definite D call. V gave up 1 base and J gave up 7 bases, with 10 bases separating them. CDR3 length: 13 amino acids. Germline V gene lookup returns CDR1 LNHDA and CDR2 SQIVND (reference sequence). The DNA for the CDR3 is TGTGCCAGTAGTATAGCAGGACTATGTGAAGCTTTCTTT. Translation: CASSIAGLCEAFF.

The chain is built from TRBV7-8 and TRBJ1-3; D is unclear. The V gene lost 4 bases and the J gene lost 4 bases, with 14 bases spanning the gap. The CDR3 runs to 15 residues. Germline-derived CDR1 and CDR2 are SGHVS and FQNEAQ. Here the CDR3 reads CASSYGAGPGNTIYF. As DNA, the CDR3 is TGTGCCAGCAGCTACGGAGCGGGTCCGGGAAACACCATATATTTT.